The 27 T cell receptor beta chains below were found in one sample sequenced in a study of blood T cell repertoires in COVID-19. Generated by immunoSEQ multiplex PCR, the TCRdb table keeps only in-frame clones and is missing some. Of about 70,000 clones listed, approximately 91% are singletons. The sequenced sample was peripheral blood. The receptor set was obtained from a man in his fifties or sixties with COVID-19, enrolled during active disease.

V usage is TRBV14 and J usage is TRBJ2-2; perhaps TRBD2 as D (5 bases). The length of the CDR3 is 14 residues. Deletions cut 2 bases from V and 4 bases from J, with 8 bases between. Germline V lookup: CDR1 SGHDN, CDR2 FVKESK. The DNA for the CDR3 is TGTGCCAGCAGCCAACAGGCGGGCACCGGGGAGCTGTTTTTT. Translated: CASSQQAGTGELFF.

This chain links TRBV7-3 with TRBJ2-5; 10 nucleotides agree with TRBD1. V trimming: 5 bases; J trimming: 5 bases; junction bases outside the gene matches: 8. The CDR3 is made up of 15 amino acids. CDR1 SGHTA and CDR2 FQGTGA come from the germline V gene. The CDR3 spells CASSRTGTGVETQYF. The CDR3 DNA sequence: TGTGCCAGCAGCCGTACCGGGACAGGGGTTGAGACCCAGTACTTC.

This chain uses TRBV6-5 with TRBJ2-7; no firm D call. Germline V gene sequence: CDR1 MNHEY, CDR2 SVGAGI. The CDR3 extends over 11 amino acids. V was cut by 5 bases and J by 3 bases, with 5 bases left in between. In DNA, the CDR3 is TGTGCCAGCAGTCACAACTACGAGCAGTACTTC. Translation gives CASSHNYEQYF.

This chain joins TRBV11-2 and TRBJ1-5; TRBD1 is a possible D gene (6 bases). This CDR3 is built from 16 residues. Between the trimmed V and J ends, which lost 1 base and 6 bases, there was a span of 16 bases. Germline CDR1 SGHAT, CDR2 FQNNGV. CDR3 DNA: TGTGCCAGCAGCTTAGCCGGTGGGGGGGCCAGTCAGCCCCAGCATTTT. It yields the protein CASSLAGGGASQPQHF.

This sequence joins TRBV6-5 and TRBJ2-7, with 7 nucleotides matching TRBD1. CDR1 is MNHEY and CDR2 is SVGAGI in the germline V gene. This CDR3 contains 14 residues. V was pared by 2 bases and J by 2 bases, with 3 bases of the junction left unmatched. For the CDR3, the DNA is TGTGCCAGCAGTTACACCGGGACAGCCTACGAGCAGTACTTC. This codes for CASSYTGTAYEQYF.

V and J are TRBV6-6 and TRBJ1-1; perhaps TRBD1 as D (5 bases). Germline V lookup: CDR1 MNHNY, CDR2 SVGAGI (reference sequence). The CDR3 runs 15 residues. Deletions cut 4 bases from V and 6 bases from J, with 18 bases between. CDR3 DNA sequence: TGTGCCAGCAGTTTATCACGGGGCGCGGGGGCTGAAGCTTTCTTT. Protein sequence: CASSLSRGAGAEAFF.

The J gene is TRBJ2-3, the V gene TRBV4-2; 14 bases are shared with TRBD2. The CDR3 contains 17 residues. CDR1 and CDR2 from the germline V gene are LGHNA and YNFKEQ. Trimming at V came to 2 bases and at J to 5 bases, leaving 6 bases not matched to a gene. CDR3 amino acids: CASSQPGLAGAQDTQYF. CDR3 DNA sequence: TGTGCCAGCAGCCAACCGGGACTAGCGGGAGCTCAAGATACGCAGTATTTT.

This clone occurred once. V and J are TRBV6-5 and TRBJ2-7; TRBD2 matches 8 bases. V was clipped by 8 bases and J by 7 bases; unmatched bases: 13. The CDR3 covers 14 residues. Looked up from germline, CDR1 is MNHEY and CDR2 is SVGAGI. CDR3 residues: CASGDPGGLGEQYF. CDR3 coding DNA: TGTGCCAGCGGGGACCCGGGAGGGCTGGGAGAGCAGTACTTC.

The chain has TRBV6-2 or TRBV6-3 and TRBJ1-6, with a possible D match to TRBD1 (5 bases). Trimming took off 0 bases at V and 1 base at J, with 13 bases between the two ends. Germline V gives CDR1 MNHEY, CDR2 SVGEGT. The CDR3 spans 18 residues. CDR3 coding DNA: TGTGCCAGCAGTTACTCCAATCCGGGACTGTCCTATAATTCACCCCTCCACTTT. Amino acid sequence: CASSYSNPGLSYNSPLHF.

The rearrangement uses TRBV19 and TRBJ2-6, with 9 bases identical to TRBD1. J gave up 4 bases and V 6 bases, and 10 bases lay outside the gene matches. The V gene's germline CDR1 is LNHDA and CDR2 SQIVND (reference sequence). The CDR3 length is 17 residues. CDR3 amino acids: CASSRTGVGAGANVLTF. The CDR3 DNA follows: TGTGCCAGTAGCCGGACAGGGGTAGGAGCCGGGGCCAACGTCCTGACTTTC.

The chain joins TRBV28 to TRBJ1-3, with D possibly being TRBD1 (6 bases). Germline loops: CDR1 MDHEN, CDR2 SYDVKM. Deletions cut 5 bases from V and 1 base from J, with 15 bases between. The CDR3 loop spans 16 amino acids. DNA of the CDR3: TGTGCCAGCAGTCTATCAATAACAGGGTCTGGAAACACCATATATTTT. Amino acids: CASSLSITGSGNTIYF. The entire variable domain, with the rest obtained from reference TRBV28 and TRBJ1-3, is as follows: DVKVTQSSRYLVKRTGEKVFLECVQDMDHENMFWYRQDPGLGLRLIYFSYDVKMKEKGDIPEGYSVSREKKERFSLILESASTNQTSMYLCASSLSITGSGNTIYFGEGSWLTVV.

DNA for the CDR3: TGTGCCATCAGCTGGGACAGGGGCCATGAGCAGTTCTTC. It encodes CAISWDRGHEQFF. V gene TRBV10-3 combines with J gene TRBJ2-1; TRBD1 matches 10 bases. CDR1 and CDR2 (germline): ENHRY, SYGVKD. V lost 6 bases and J lost 8; bases outside the gene matches: 4. This CDR3 has 13 amino acids.

This sequence joins TRBV9 and TRBJ2-1, with 10 positions matching TRBD2. There are 14 residues in the CDR3. Trimming removed 6 bases from V and 5 bases from J; junction bases left unmatched: 5. From germline, CDR1 is SGDLS and CDR2 YYNGEE. The CDR3 here is CASTSGSVDNEQFF. The DNA of the CDR3 is TGTGCCAGCACTAGCGGGAGTGTCGACAATGAGCAGTTCTTC.

This chain links TRBV19 with TRBJ2-2; 9 bases agree with TRBD2. The V and J ends lost 5 bases and 6 bases, in that order; junction bases with no gene match: 22. The germline gives CDR1 LNHDA, CDR2 SQIVND (reference sequence). The CDR3 length is 20 residues. This CDR3 reads CASSPRPSLAGTGRAGELFF. Written as DNA, the CDR3 is TGTGCCAGTAGTCCCCGGCCTTCGCTAGCGGGAACTGGAAGGGCCGGGGAGCTGTTTTTT.

The chain is built from TRBV5-1 and TRBJ2-3; tentative D call: TRBD2 (6 bases). The germline CDR1 and CDR2 sequences are SGHRS and YFSETQ. This CDR3 region has 14 residues. Trimming left V 4 bases short and J 0 bases short, with 9 bases between. The CDR3 DNA reads TGCGCCAGCAGCCTAGGGACTAGCACAGATACGCAGTATTTT. This translates into CASSLGTSTDTQYF.

The genes are TRBV5-1 and TRBJ1-2, with 7 nucleotides matching TRBD1. V trimming: 4 bases; J trimming: 8 bases; junction bases outside the gene matches: 8. The CDR3 length is 13 residues. Germline CDR1 SGHRS, CDR2 YFSETQ. The CDR3 protein is CASSRTGSEGYTF. For the CDR3, the DNA is TGCGCCAGCAGCAGGACAGGATCGGAAGGCTACACCTTC.

J is TRBJ1-5 and V is TRBV28; D uncertain. This CDR3 has 15 amino acids. Trimming shortened V by 3 bases and J by 3 bases, and 12 bases separated the two germline ends. Germline CDR1 and CDR2: MDHEN and SYDVKM. The CDR3 region is CASSFSPQYNQPQHF. The CDR3 DNA sequence: TGTGCCAGCAGTTTCAGTCCGCAGTACAATCAGCCCCAGCATTTT.

V gene TRBV2 combines with J gene TRBJ2-2; TRBD2 aligns across 9 bases. This CDR3 has 16 amino acids. Germline V lookup: CDR1 SNHLY, CDR2 FYNNEI. The V and J ends lost 6 bases and 2 bases, in that order; junction bases with no gene match: 7. CDR3 DNA: TGTGCCAGCAGCCTAACTAGCGGGCGAAACACCGGGGAGCTGTTTTTT. Its translation is CASSLTSGRNTGELFF.

This sequence joins TRBV18 and TRBJ2-7, with 7 nucleotides matching TRBD2. V lost 3 bases to trimming and J lost 3 bases; unmatched junction nucleotides: 14. CDR1 and CDR2 from the germline V gene are KGHSH and LQKENI. The CDR3 totals 17 residues. The CDR3 sequence: CASSPAGKRGWDYEQYF. DNA of the CDR3: TGTGCCAGCTCACCCGCGGGGAAGCGGGGATGGGACTACGAGCAGTACTTC.

The V call is TRBV24-1, the J call TRBJ2-3, with TRBD2 matching 10 bases. The V gene's germline CDR1 is KGHDR and CDR2 SFDVKD. The junction had 2 bases not matched to a gene; V was cut back by 4 bases and J by 2 bases. This CDR3 contains 15 residues. CDR3 DNA: TGTGCCACCAGTGAGAGCGGGAGGGCCACAGATACGCAGTATTTT. Protein: CATSESGRATDTQYF.

This clone was seen a few times. The chain uses TRBV4-1 and TRBJ2-6; a weak D match, TRBD1 (6 bases). Germline assignment: CDR1 MGHRA and CDR2 YSYEKL. CDR3 length: 18 residues. Between the trimmed V and J ends, which lost 0 bases and 0 bases, there was a span of 12 bases. CDR3 in amino acids: CASSQDRGRSSGANVLTF. In DNA form, the CDR3 reads TGCGCCAGCAGCCAAGACAGGGGACGGAGCTCTGGGGCCAACGTCCTGACTTTC.

The rearrangement links TRBV19 to TRBJ1-1, with D perhaps matching TRBD1 (6 bases). The CDR3 spans 14 residues. Trimming cost V 6 bases and J 4 bases, with 15 bases left between them. CDR1 and CDR2 (germline): LNHDA, SQIVND (reference sequence). In DNA, the CDR3 is TGTGCCAGTAGGAGGGACAATTCGGTCACTGAAGCTTTCTTT. It encodes CASRRDNSVTEAFF. The variable domain in full, completed from reference TRBV19 and TRBJ1-1, reads DGGITQSPKYLFRKEGQNVTLSCEQNLNHDAMYWYRQDPGQGLRLIYYSQIVNDFQKGDIAEGYSVSREKKESFPLTVTSAQKNPTAFYLCASRRDNSVTEAFFGQGTRLTVV.

The V and J genes are TRBV7-3 and TRBJ2-6, with 8 bases identical to TRBD1. The V segment lost 4 bases and the J segment 0 bases; nucleotides outside the gene matches: 14. Germline CDR1 is SGHTA and CDR2 is FQGTGA. This CDR3 is 20 amino acids long. The DNA of the CDR3 is TGTGCCAGCAGCTCCGACAGGACAGGGCCCAAATTCTCTGGGGCCAACGTCCTGACTTTC. This gives the protein CASSSDRTGPKFSGANVLTF.

The chain links TRBV6-2 or TRBV6-3 to TRBJ2-1, with TRBD2 identical over 9 bases. Germline CDR1 MNHEY, CDR2 SVGEGT. This CDR3 contains 15 residues. V trimming: 5 bases; J trimming: 4 bases; junction bases outside the gene matches: 6. CDR3 amino acids: CASSTLLAGYNEQFF. Here the CDR3 DNA reads TGTGCCAGCAGTACACTCCTAGCGGGGTACAATGAGCAGTTCTTC.

V and J are TRBV19 and TRBJ1-4, with D uncertain. Trimming took off 3 bases at V and 0 bases at J, with 11 bases between the two ends. Germline V gene sequence: CDR1 LNHDA, CDR2 SQIVND (reference sequence). The CDR3 consists of 16 residues. The CDR3 DNA is TGTGCCAGTAGTATTGGAGGCTTTGCAACTAATGAAAAACTGTTTTTT. Encoded protein: CASSIGGFATNEKLFF.

The V and J genes are TRBV28 and TRBJ1-2; TRBD1 might be the D (6 bases). Trimming left V 4 bases short and J 4 bases short, with 13 bases between. The CDR3 is made up of 14 amino acids. CDR1 is MDHEN, CDR2 SYDVKM, per germline. The CDR3 loop reads CASSSTRGGYGYTF. The CDR3 DNA sequence: TGTGCCAGCAGTTCCACGAGGGGGGGCTATGGCTACACCTTC.

The chain uses TRBV29-1 and TRBJ1-2; the match to TRBD1 covers 12 bases. The trim removed 7 bases at V and 10 bases at J, leaving 10 bases unmatched. This CDR3 spans 13 amino acids. The germline CDR1 and CDR2 sequences are SQVTM and ANQGSEA. The CDR3 reads CSAAGTGGDTYTF. The CDR3 coding sequence is TGCAGCGCGGCCGGGACAGGGGGCGATACCTACACCTTC.